These 24 T cell receptor beta chains were sequenced from one sample in a study of CXCR3-negative and CXCR3-positive naive CD8 T cells. The libraries of TRB cDNA were constructed through 5' RACE using UMI labels. TCRdb reanalyzed the 5' RACE reads, giving one entry per CDR3 protein sequence and no DNA. The sample features around 92,000 distinct CDR3 sequences, with over 1.5% in its top ten. What was sequenced was naive CXCR3- CD8+ T cells from blood. The subset was: CD45RO-CCR7+CD27+CD95- naive CD8+ T cells lacking CXCR3 (TNR3-). These receptors originate from a human donor in good health. Some clones in this sample may be carry-over from other donors' samples.

The gene calls are TRBV20-1 and TRBJ1-1; the D gene TCRdb calls, TRBD1, cannot be checked with no DNA. CDR1 and CDR2 from the germline V gene are DFQATT and SNEGSKA (reference sequence). CDR3 length: 15 amino acids. The CDR3 is CSARDPADRGPEAFF.

This chain joins TRBV28 and TRBJ2-7; lacking DNA, the TRBD1 call made by TCRdb goes unchecked. Germline CDR1 and CDR2: MDHEN and SYDVKM. CDR3 length: 17 residues. The CDR3 reads CASSFLPGTGNSYEQYF.

The J gene is TRBJ2-5, the V gene TRBV28; TCRdb selects TRBD1, and the lack of DNA leaves this call unchecked. Germline CDR1 MDHEN, CDR2 SYDVKM. CDR3 size: 13 residues. This CDR3 is CASSGTVQETQYF.

The V call is TRBV9, the J call TRBJ2-1; with no DNA, the TCRdb D assignment of TRBD1 cannot be verified. Germline assignment: CDR1 SGDLS and CDR2 YYNGEE. CDR3 length equals 15 residues. CDR3 loop: CASSVSGTDYNEQFF.

The chain has TRBV6-5 and TRBJ2-1; the TRBD2 assignment by TCRdb is unverifiable without DNA. The CDR3 loop spans 15 amino acids. In germline, CDR1 is MNHEY, CDR2 SVGAGI. The CDR3 spells CASRLLAGPYNEQFF.

The V gene is TRBV2, the J gene TRBJ2-7; the D call from TCRdb, TRBD1, cannot be confirmed without DNA. The CDR3 totals 13 residues. CDR1 SNHLY and CDR2 FYNNEI come from the germline V gene. CDR3 in amino acids: CASQQGPSYEQYF.

The V and J genes are TRBV29-1 and TRBJ2-7; the D call of TRBD1 rests on TCRdb alone, since no DNA is present to check it. The CDR3 is 12 residues long. Germline CDR1 SQVTM, CDR2 ANQGSEA. The CDR3 loop is CSVRTGGHEQYF.

V usage is TRBV29-1 and J usage is TRBJ1-1; the TRBD1 assignment by TCRdb is unverifiable without DNA. This CDR3 is 15 amino acids long. Germline V gives CDR1 SQVTM, CDR2 ANQGSEA. CDR3 residues: CSVEDLWAGRTEAFF.

The chain recombines TRBV7-8 with TRBJ2-1; the TCRdb call, TRBD2, lacks DNA for checking. The CDR3 runs to 17 residues. The germline gives CDR1 SGHVS, CDR2 FQNEAQ. CDR3 loop: CASSPGLAEVSSNEQFF.

V and J are TRBV12-3 or TRBV12-4 and TRBJ1-2. The CDR3 contains 13 residues. The CDR3 is CASSLGSYYGYTF.

The V call is TRBV29-1, the J call TRBJ1-1; TCRdb proposes TRBD1, but this gene call is untestable without DNA. Germline CDR1 reads SQVTM; CDR2 reads ANQGSEA. The CDR3 is 13 amino acids. CDR3 sequence: CSALEGISGESFF. The full variable domain, its missing parts supplied by reference TRBV29-1 and TRBJ1-1, is SAVISQKPSRDICQRGTSLTIQCQVDSQVTMMFWYRQQPGQSLTLIATANQGSEATYESGFVIDKFPISRPNLTFSTLTVSNMSPEDSSIYLCSALEGISGESFFGQGTRLTVV.

The chain has TRBV28 and TRBJ2-7; TCRdb reports TRBD2, a call that lacks DNA to check it against. Germline V gene sequence: CDR1 MDHEN, CDR2 SYDVKM. There are 14 residues in the CDR3. The CDR3: CASRTSGRAYEQYF.

This rearrangement joins TRBV7-3 to TRBJ1-4; the D call from TCRdb, TRBD1, cannot be confirmed without DNA. Germline V CDR1 and CDR2: SGHTA, FQGTGA. This CDR3 contains 15 residues. CDR3 sequence reads: CASSLTGALNEKLFF.

V and J are TRBV28 and TRBJ2-1; as DNA is missing, the TRBD1 call by TCRdb cannot be tested. Germline CDR1 reads MDHEN; CDR2 reads SYDVKM. CDR3 length: 16 residues. CDR3 loop: CASPPNPGQGALGQFF.

This chain connects TRBV7-2 to TRBJ2-3; the TCRdb D gene call, TRBD2, has no DNA to confirm it. CDR1 is SGHTA and CDR2 is FQGNSA in the germline V gene. This CDR3 has 15 amino acids. CDR3 in amino acids: CASSFGGGYTDTQYF.

The chain is built from TRBV6-6 and TRBJ2-5; absent DNA, TCRdb's TRBD1 call cannot be checked. CDR3 length equals 12 residues. The V gene's germline CDR1 is MNHNY and CDR2 SVGAGI (reference sequence). CDR3 residues: CASSPGQETQYF.

The chain links TRBV10-3 to TRBJ2-7; the D call from TCRdb, TRBD2, cannot be confirmed without DNA. Germline V CDR1 and CDR2: ENHRY, SYGVKD. The CDR3 has 15 amino acids. The CDR3 spells CAISEGTTRHYEQYF.

The chain has TRBV7-8 and TRBJ2-3. This CDR3 has 14 residues. Germline values: CDR1 SGHVS, CDR2 FQNEAQ. Here the CDR3 reads CASSFARTTDTQYF. Supplemented by reference TRBV7-8 and TRBJ2-3, the full variable domain reads GAGVSQSPRYKVAKRGQDVALRCDPISGHVSLFWYQQALGQGPEFLTYFQNEAQLDKSGLPSDRFFAERPEGSVSTLKIQRTQQEDSAVYLCASSFARTTDTQYFGPGTRLTVL.

This rearrangement joins TRBV27 to TRBJ2-7; as DNA is missing, the TRBD1 call by TCRdb cannot be tested. Germline V gives CDR1 MNHEY, CDR2 SMNVEV (reference sequence). The CDR3 length is 17 residues. CDR3 amino acids: CASSLGKGAGLKNEQYF.

The genes are TRBV4-1 and TRBJ2-5; checking the TCRdb D call of TRBD2 is not possible without DNA. The CDR3 sequence is 16 residues long. The germline gives CDR1 MGHRA, CDR2 YSYEKL. The CDR3 sequence: CASSPGLAGGLETQYF.

The CDR3 protein is CASSFIGASSYNEQFF. The V and J genes are TRBV12-3 or TRBV12-4 and TRBJ2-1; as DNA is missing, the TRBD1 call by TCRdb cannot be tested. The CDR3 covers 16 residues.

The gene calls are TRBV29-1 and TRBJ1-1; TCRdb picks TRBD1, but there is no DNA to check that call. The germline V gene has CDR1 SQVTM and CDR2 ANQGSEA. The CDR3 length is 13 residues. The CDR3 sequence: CSVLGQPNTEAFF.

The rearrangement links TRBV6-4 to TRBJ2-7; TCRdb calls TRBD2, which cannot be checked without DNA. CDR1 and CDR2 (germline): MRHNA, SNTAGT. There are 16 residues in the CDR3. CDR3 loop: CASSGPSGRNVYEQYF.

This chain connects TRBV18 to TRBJ2-7; TCRdb proposes TRBD2, but this gene call is untestable without DNA. CDR3 length: 16 amino acids. Looked up from germline, CDR1 is KGHSH and CDR2 is LQKENI. This chain's CDR3 is CASSPSSGRAGYEQYF.